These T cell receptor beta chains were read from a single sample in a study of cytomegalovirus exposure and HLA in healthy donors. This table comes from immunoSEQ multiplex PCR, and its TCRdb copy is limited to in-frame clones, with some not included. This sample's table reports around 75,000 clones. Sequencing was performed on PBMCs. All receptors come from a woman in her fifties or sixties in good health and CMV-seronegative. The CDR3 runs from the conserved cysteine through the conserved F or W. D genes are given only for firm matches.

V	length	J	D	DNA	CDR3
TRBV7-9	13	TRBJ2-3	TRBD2	TGTGCCTTCCAGTACCAGCGGGAGTGGGGGCAGTATTTT	CAFQYQREWGQYF
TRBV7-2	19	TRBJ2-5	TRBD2	TGTGCCAGCAGTTCATCCTGGGGGTTAGCGGGAGGGACGTTGGAGACCCAGTACTTC	CASSSSWGLAGGTLETQYF
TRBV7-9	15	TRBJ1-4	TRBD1	TGTGCCAGCGGACAGGGAGGTACAACTAATGAAAAACTGTTTTTT	CASGQGGTTNEKLFF
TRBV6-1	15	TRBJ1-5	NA	TGTGCCAGCAGCCCGACTGGGGGCAACAATCAGCCCCAGCATTTT	CASSPTGGNNQPQHF
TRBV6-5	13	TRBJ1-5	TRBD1	TGTGCCAGCAACGACAGGGTCGGGCAGCCCCAGCATTTT	CASNDRVGQPQHF
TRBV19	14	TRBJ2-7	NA	TGTGCCAGTAGTATACCGGGACTTCTGTGGGAGCAGTACTTC	CASSIPGLLWEQYF
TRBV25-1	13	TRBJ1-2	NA	TGTGCCAGCAGTCAGGCAGGAAACGATGGCTACACCTTC	CASSQAGNDGYTF
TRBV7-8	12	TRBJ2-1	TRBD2	TGTGCCAGCAGCACCGGACTAGCGAGACAGTTCTTC	CASSTGLARQFF
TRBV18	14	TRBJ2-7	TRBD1	TGTGCCAGCTCACCTAGCGACAGGGAAAGCGAGCAGTACTTC	CASSPSDRESEQYF
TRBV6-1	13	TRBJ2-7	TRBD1	TGTGCCAGCAGTCCCCGGGACAGGGGCGAGCAGTACTTC	CASSPRDRGEQYF
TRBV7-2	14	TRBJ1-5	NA	TGTGCCAGCAGCTTAGCGGGGGGAGAGCAGCCCCAGCATTTT	CASSLAGGEQPQHF
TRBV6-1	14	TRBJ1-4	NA	TGTGCCAGCAGTGAACAGTCGGAGAATGAAAAACTGTTTTTT	CASSEQSENEKLFF
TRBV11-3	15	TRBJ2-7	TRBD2	TGTGCCAGCAGCCAAATTAGCGGGAATCCTGGCGAGCAGTACTTC	CASSQISGNPGEQYF
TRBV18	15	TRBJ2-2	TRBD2	TGTGCCAGCTCGCCGGGACTAGGAATTACCGGGGAGCTGTTTTTT	CASSPGLGITGELFF
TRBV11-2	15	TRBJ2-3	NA	TGTGCCAGCAGCCGGCAGGGGAGGGGAGCAGATACGCAGTATTTT	CASSRQGRGADTQYF
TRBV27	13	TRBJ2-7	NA	TGTGCCAGCAGAAGATCCGGGAACTACGAGCAGTACTTC	CASRRSGNYEQYF
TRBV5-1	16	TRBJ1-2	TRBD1	TGCGCCAGCAGCTTGGACACTCCCGGACAGGGAGACGGCTACACCTTC	CASSLDTPGQGDGYTF
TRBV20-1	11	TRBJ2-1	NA	TGCAGTGCTAGAGTAGACTCAGAGCAGTTCTTC	CSARVDSEQFF
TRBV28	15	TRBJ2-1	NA	TGTGCCAGCAGCCCGAGGAGTGGGGGCTCTCATGAGCAGTTCTTC	CASSPRSGGSHEQFF
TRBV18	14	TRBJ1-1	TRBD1	TGTGCCAGCTCGCCACAGGGGAAGAACACTGAAGCTTTCTTT	CASSPQGKNTEAFF
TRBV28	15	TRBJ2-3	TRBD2	TGTGCCAGCAGTGCAGGGACTAGCGGGGGGGATACGCAGTATTTT	CASSAGTSGGDTQYF
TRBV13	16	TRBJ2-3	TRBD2	TGTGCCAGCAGCTTAAGGCTAGCGGGAGGGCTGGATACGCAGTATTTT	CASSLRLAGGLDTQYF
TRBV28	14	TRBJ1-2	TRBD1	TGTGCCAGCAGTTTCTCCGACAGGGCAGGTGGCTACACCTTC	CASSFSDRAGGYTF
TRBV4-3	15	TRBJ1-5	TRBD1	TGCGCCAGCAGCATCGGTACAGGGGGCAATCAGCCCCAGCATTTT	CASSIGTGGNQPQHF
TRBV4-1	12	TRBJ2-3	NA	TGCGCCAGCAGCCTTCCCTCAGATACGCAGTATTTT	CASSLPSDTQYF
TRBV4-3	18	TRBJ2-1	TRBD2	TGCGCCAGCAGCCAAGAATGGCCTAGCGGGAAATTAGGGTATGAGCAGTTCTTC	CASSQEWPSGKLGYEQFF
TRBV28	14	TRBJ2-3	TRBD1	TGTGCCAGCAGTCCCCGACAGGGCTTAGATACGCAGTATTTT	CASSPRQGLDTQYF
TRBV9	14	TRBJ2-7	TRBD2	TGTGCCAGCAGCCCCGGACTAGCCGAGCACGAGCAGTACTTC	CASSPGLAEHEQYF
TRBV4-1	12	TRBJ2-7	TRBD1	TGCGCCAGCAGCCCGCGGACAGGCGAGCAGTACTTC	CASSPRTGEQYF
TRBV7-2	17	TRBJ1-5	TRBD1	TGTGCCAGCAGATCGAAGACAGGGGGCTTCGGCAATCAGCCCCAGCATTTT	CASRSKTGGFGNQPQHF